This passage covers 21 T cell receptor beta chains from one sample sequenced in a study of tissue T cells after allogeneic stem cell transplantation. The time point here: mouse harvest day 14 after allogeneic transplant. Tail vein injection delivered 10^7 T-cell-depleted bone marrow cells and 10^6 splenic CD5+ T cells. Here immunoSEQ multiplex PCR was the method, and the copy in TCRdb shows in-frame clones only, minus some. The sample lists over 700 clones, about 51% occurring once. Sequencing was carried out using spleen. These receptor sequences come from a female BALB/c mouse given C57BL/6 T cells with graft-versus-host disease after an allogeneic hematopoietic cell transplant.

With respect to this clone: Gene names and germline match the mouse. The CDR3 extends 1 residue past the end of the read, so its final part is completed from the germline J gene. This chain connects TRBV13-1 to TRBJ2-2; 8 nucleotides agree with TRBD1. Unmatched junction bases numbered 6, after V lost 5 bases and J lost 3 bases. This CDR3 has 15 amino acids. The germline gives CDR1 NSHNY, CDR2 SYGAGN. This CDR3 is CASSLDRADTGQLYF. Incomplete CDR3 DNA: TGTGCCAGCAGCCTGGACAGGGCGGACACCGGGCAGCTCTAC.

Concerning this clone itself: The junction departs from germline at one end; a sequencing error may be responsible. Mouse names are used for the genes. The read gets to within 1 residue of the CDR3 end, and the germline J gene fills in the rest. The chain carries TRBV2 and TRBJ1-5, with D possibly matching TRBD1 (6 bases). The germline CDR1 and CDR2 sequences are LGHNA and YSYQKL. There are 13 residues in the CDR3. The CDR3 loop is CASSLRDKQAPLF. CDR3 DNA, as far as it was read: TGTGCCAGCAGCCTCCGGGACAAACAGGCTCCGCTT. Together with reference TRBV2 and TRBJ1-5, the CDR3 gives the full variable domain: DPKIIQKPKYLVAVTGSEKILICEQYLGHNAMYWYRQSAKKPLEFMFSYSYQKLMDNQTASSRFQPQSSKKNHLDLQITALKPDDSATYFCASSLRDKQAPLFGEGTRLSVL.

Turning to this clone: Any gene name here is a mouse gene name. The CDR3 extends 1 residue past the end of the read, so its final part is completed from the germline J gene. This chain connects TRBV4 to TRBJ2-5, with TRBD2 matching 12 bases. With 5 bases clipped from V and 1 base from J, the junction kept 4 bases outside the gene matches. CDR3 length equals 16 residues. Germline V lookup: CDR1 LGHDT, CDR2 YNNKQL (reference sequence). The covered CDR3 bases are TGTGCCAGCAGCCGGGACTGGGGGGATGACCAAGACACCCAGTAC. It yields the protein CASSRDWGDDQDTQY. The CDR3 in its entirety is CASSRDWGDDQDTQYF.

Comments on this clone: The gene names here belong to mouse. The read ends 1 residue shy of where the CDR3 ends; the end is completed using the germline J gene. The identical CDR3 is also encoded by other nucleotide sequences in the sample. The chain carries TRBV4 and TRBJ2-2; 7 bases map to TRBD1. Looked up from germline, CDR1 is LGHDT and CDR2 is YNNKQL (reference sequence). V shed 4 bases, J shed 4 bases, and the junction held 3 bases outside the gene matches. This CDR3 has 14 amino acids. CDR3 sequence: CASSLQGSTGQLYF. The covered CDR3 bases are TGTGCCAGCAGCTTACAGGGGAGCACCGGGCAGCTCTAC.

There are a few counts of this clone. Genes here carry mouse names. The observed sequence ends 1 residue before the CDR3 terminus, with the missing tail filled in from the germline J gene. V is TRBV14 and J is TRBJ2-7, with 8 bases identical to TRBD2. The CDR3 totals 14 residues. From germline, CDR1 is SGHDT and CDR2 FRDEAV. After removal of 0 bases from V and 4 bases from J, the junction contained 3 bases not matched to a gene. The CDR3 reads CASSFSGGPYEQYF. The part of the CDR3 DNA that was read is TGTGCCAGCAGTTTCTCTGGGGGGCCTTATGAACAGTAC.

This clone is large. The gene names given are mouse names. The read comes to an end 1 residue before the CDR3 does, leaving the germline J gene to fill in the end. V and J are TRBV5 and TRBJ2-7; no clear D. This CDR3 spans 14 amino acids. Germline loops: CDR1 LGHNA, CDR2 YNLKQL (reference sequence). Trimming shortened V by 1 base and J by 0 bases, and 7 bases separated the two germline ends. Partial CDR3 DNA: TGTGCCAGCAGCCAAGGCCGGAGCTCCTATGAACAGTAC. As protein: CASSQGRSSYEQY. The whole CDR3 protein reads CASSQGRSSYEQYF.

In regard to this clone: Genes and germline come from the mouse. The CDR3 is cut off 1 residue early in the read; its end comes from the germline J gene. The chain combines TRBV20 with TRBJ1-1; D not resolved. This CDR3 contains 13 residues. V was cut by 3 bases and J by 1 base, with 9 bases left in between. Germline loops: CDR1 GFQATS, CDR2 STVNSAI. The DNA read from the CDR3 is TGTGGTGCTAGAGAGGCCCGGAACACAGAAGTCTTC. This translates into CGAREARNTEVF. The entire CDR3 protein reads CGAREARNTEVFF. The full variable domain, completed using reference TRBV20 and TRBJ1-1, is GALVYQYPRRTICKSGTSMRMECQAVGFQATSVAWYRQSPQKTFELIALSTVNSAIKYEQNFTQEKFPISHPNLSFSSMTVLNAYLEDRGLYLCGAREARNTEVFFGKGTRLTVV.

Concerning this clone itself: The junction shows a germline mismatch at one end, possibly a read error. Here the gene names and germline are mouse. The CDR3 end is not reached by the read, which stops 1 residue before it; the germline J gene fills it in. The chain has TRBV17 and TRBJ2-7; 7 bases align to TRBD1. Germline lookup yields CDR1 MNHDT and CDR2 YYDKIL. This CDR3 has 13 amino acids. The CDR3 spells CASSPGTDHEQYF. The covered CDR3 bases are TGTGCCAGCAGCCCCGGGACAGATCATGAACAGTAC.

Worth noting for this clone: Gene names are the mouse ones. Read sequence stops 1 residue before the CDR3 end, and the germline J gene provides the missing end. The V call is TRBV15, the J call TRBJ2-5; 10 positions match TRBD2. CDR1 is SGHND and CDR2 is FRSKSL in the germline V gene. The CDR3 covers 14 residues. V was pared by 5 bases and J by 5 bases, with 4 bases of the junction left unmatched. The chain's CDR3 is CASSPGLGADTQYF. The DNA read from the CDR3 is TGTGCCAGCAGTCCCGGACTGGGGGCAGACACCCAGTAC.

In the case of this clone: The gene symbols are mouse symbols. The CDR3 end lies 1 residue beyond the end of the read and is filled in from the germline J gene. This chain connects TRBV1 to TRBJ1-1; tentative D call: TRBD1 (6 bases). Germline values: CDR1 NSQYPW, CDR2 LRSPGD (reference sequence). Trimming took off 3 bases at V and 5 bases at J, with 7 bases between the two ends. The CDR3 is made up of 12 amino acids. The sequenced CDR3 bases are TGCACCTGCAGTGCCGACAGGACAGAAGTCTTC. The encoded protein is CTCSADRTEVF. The CDR3 in its entirety is CTCSADRTEVFF.

As regards this clone: The gene names here belong to mouse. From the germline J gene comes the end of the CDR3, since the read stops 1 residue before it. The rearrangement uses TRBV31 and TRBJ1-3; D is ambiguous. Germline V gene data show CDR1 as GKSSPN and CDR2 as SITVG. The CDR3 contains 12 residues. Trimming shortened V by 0 bases and J by 4 bases, and 4 bases separated the two germline ends. Incomplete CDR3 DNA: TGTGCCTGGAGTCTGGGGGGAAATACGCTCTAT. Translation gives CAWSLGGNTLY. The full CDR3 reads CAWSLGGNTLYF.

In regard to this clone: Gene names refer to mouse genes. The CDR3 extends 1 residue past the end of the read, so its final part is completed from the germline J gene. The chain couples TRBV15 to TRBJ2-5; D may be TRBD2 (6 bases). V was trimmed by 2 bases and J by 4 bases, leaving 7 bases between them. The CDR3 loop spans 13 amino acids. Germline loops: CDR1 SGHND, CDR2 FRSKSL. The CDR3 region is CASSLSGEDTQYF. The covered CDR3 bases are TGTGCCAGCAGTTTATCTGGGGAAGACACCCAGTAC.

With regard to this clone: The germline and genes are mouse ones. The read gets to within 1 residue of the CDR3 end, and the germline J gene fills in the rest. The rearrangement links TRBV19 to TRBJ1-1; TRBD1 matches 7 bases. With 1 base clipped from V and 8 bases from J, the junction kept 2 bases outside the gene matches. Germline V lookup: CDR1 FNHDT, CDR2 SITEND (reference sequence). The CDR3 sequence is 12 residues long. CDR3 bases read: TGTGCCAGCAGTATAACAGGGGTTGAAGTCTTC. Translation: CASSITGVEVF. The CDR3, in full, reads CASSITGVEVFF.

Of note for this clone: Mouse gene names apply. The read ends 1 residue before the CDR3 terminus; that terminus is restored from the germline J gene. V gene TRBV20 combines with J gene TRBJ2-1; D perhaps matches TRBD1 (5 bases). Deletions cut 7 bases from V and 3 bases from J, with 7 bases between. The CDR3 consists of 11 residues. The germline CDR1 and CDR2 sequences are GFQATS and STVNSAI. CDR3 sequence reads: CGGTSYAEQFF. CDR3 DNA, as far as it was read: TGTGGTGGGACATCCTATGCTGAGCAGTTC.

Notes on this clone: Mouse gene names apply. Coverage ceases 1 residue before the CDR3 finishes, and the germline J gene fills in the end. V and J are TRBV13-3 and TRBJ2-7; possible D gene TRBD1, 5 bases. Germline-derived CDR1 and CDR2 are NNHDY and SYVADS. The V gene lost 10 bases and the J gene lost 3 bases, with 11 bases spanning the gap. The CDR3 runs 11 residues. CDR3 DNA, as far as it was read: TGTGCCCCCCAAGGGGTCTATGAACAGTAC. Protein sequence: CAPQGVYEQY. The CDR3 in its entirety is CAPQGVYEQYF.

Concerning this clone itself: Each gene name is a mouse one. The sequence runs out 1 residue before the end of the CDR3; the remainder is reconstructed from the germline J gene. This sequence joins TRBV5 and TRBJ2-5, with 12 bases fitting TRBD2. CDR1 is LGHNA and CDR2 is YNLKQL in the germline V gene (reference sequence). CDR3 length: 18 residues. V dropped 0 bases and J dropped 0; count of bases not matched to a gene: 4. This chain's CDR3 is CASSQDEGLGGNQDTQYF. CDR3 DNA, as far as it was read: TGTGCCAGCAGCCAAGATGAGGGACTGGGGGGTAACCAAGACACCCAGTAC.

On this clone itself: All gene names here are mouse names. CDR3 region: CASRRQASYEQYF. Incomplete CDR3 DNA: TGTGCCAGCAGAAGACAGGCCTCCTATGAACAGTAC. The chain combines TRBV13-3 with TRBJ2-7; the D gene is possibly TRBD1 (6 bases). Read sequence stops 1 residue before the CDR3 end, and the germline J gene provides the missing end. V shed 5 bases and J shed 0 bases, with 9 bases lying between them. Germline loops: CDR1 NNHDY, CDR2 SYVADS. CDR3 length: 13 amino acids.

The sample holds a few counts of this clone. Mouse gene names and germline throughout. The read ends 1 residue shy of where the CDR3 ends; the end is completed using the germline J gene. The chain has TRBV12-2 and TRBJ2-7; possibly TRBD2 for D (6 bases). The CDR3 is 12 residues long. Germline V gene sequence: CDR1 SGHLS, CDR2 HYDKME. V shed 2 bases and J shed 3 bases, with 7 bases lying between them. CDR3 sequence: CASSQLGYEQYF. The CDR3 bases that were read are TGTGCCAGCTCTCAACTGGGCTATGAACAGTAC.

A note on this clone: These gene names are mouse names. The CDR3 end is not reached by the read, which stops 1 residue before it; the germline J gene fills it in. This chain links TRBV3 with TRBJ2-5; D gene unclear. V lost 2 bases to trimming and J lost 6 bases, with 3 bases between them. Germline V CDR1 and CDR2: SNHLY, FYNGKV (reference sequence). CDR3 size: 11 residues. The part of the CDR3 DNA that was read is TGTGCCAGCAGCTTAAAGGACACCCAGTAC. Translated: CASSLKDTQY. The complete CDR3 protein is CASSLKDTQYF.

As to this clone: All gene names here are mouse names. The CDR3 end lies 1 residue beyond the end of the read and is filled in from the germline J gene. The genes are TRBV31 and TRBJ2-7; D is perhaps TRBD2 (7 bases). Germline CDR1 is GKSSPN and CDR2 is SITVG. This CDR3 contains 14 residues. V lost 0 bases and J lost 4, with 13 bases in between. The CDR3 DNA, read in part, is TGTGCCTGGAGTCTTAGGGGGGGGGATTATGAACAGTAC. This sequence encodes CAWSLRGGDYEQY. The complete CDR3 sequence is CAWSLRGGDYEQYF.

Worth noting for this clone: Mouse gene names and germline throughout. The sequence runs out 1 residue before the end of the CDR3; the remainder is reconstructed from the germline J gene. The chain combines TRBV13-3 with TRBJ2-7, with 7 bases identical to TRBD2. The CDR3 is 13 residues long. The J segment lost 7 bases and the V segment lost 4 bases, leaving 8 bases of the junction unmatched. Germline-derived CDR1 and CDR2 are NNHDY and SYVADS. Partial CDR3 DNA: TGTGCCAGCAGTCCTGGGGGAGGGGTGGAACAGTAC. It yields the protein CASSPGGGVEQY. In full, the CDR3 reads CASSPGGGVEQYF.